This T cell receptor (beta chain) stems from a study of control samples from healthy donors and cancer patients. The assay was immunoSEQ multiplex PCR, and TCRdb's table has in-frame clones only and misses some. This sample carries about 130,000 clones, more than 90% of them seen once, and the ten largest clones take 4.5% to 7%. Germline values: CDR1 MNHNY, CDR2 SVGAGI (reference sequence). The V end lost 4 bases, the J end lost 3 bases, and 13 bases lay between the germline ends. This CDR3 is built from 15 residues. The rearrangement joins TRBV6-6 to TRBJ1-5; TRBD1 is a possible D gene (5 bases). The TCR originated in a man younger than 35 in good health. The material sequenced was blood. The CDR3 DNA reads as TGTGCCAGCAGTTCCTCCGGGGGGTACAATCAGCCCCAGCATTTT. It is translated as CASSSSGGYNQPQHF.